This record covers a single TCR beta chain. This CDR3 spans 15 amino acids. With 4 bases clipped from V and 12 bases from J, the junction kept 16 bases outside the gene matches. The germline V gene encodes CDR1 LGHDT and CDR2 YNNKEL (reference sequence). TCRdb independently ran MiXCR on the RT-PCR reads; one entry per CDR3 protein. The sample shows about 680,000 distinct CDR3 sequences, 12% to 15% of them seen only once. The chain is built from TRBV3-1 and TRBJ1-2, with TRBD1 matching 8 bases. The source material was memory CD4+ T cells from blood. The TCR comes from a female donor in good health, serving as a healthy control. CDR3: CASSPSSGDRRKHTF. The DNA of the CDR3 is TGTGCCAGCAGCCCGTCCTCAGGGGACAGGAGGAAACACACCTTC.